This is a list of T cell receptor beta chains from one sample in a study of response to subunit inactivated influenza vaccine. MiXCR was run by TCRdb on the RT-PCR reads, yielding one entry per CDR3 protein. There are under 800,000 distinct CDR3 sequences in the sample; approximately 14% occur only once, and around 7% lies in the top ten. The input for sequencing was PBMCs from blood, taken 14 to 15 days before vaccination. These receptors were collected from a man between 50 and 59 years old who received an inactivated influenza vaccine. Each CDR3 is given with its conserved first and last residue. The D gene is left open where the match is weak. Not every row has a clone size; where given, it reads once, few, many or a size class.

d_call: TRBD2
v_call: TRBV12-3/TRBV12-4
j_call: TRBJ2-7
clone_size: few
cdr3_nt: TGTGCCAGCAGTTTAGCTATCCTCGGGGGGGAACAGTACTTC
cdr3_aa: CASSLAILGGEQYF

d_call: NA
v_call: TRBV6-2/TRBV6-3
j_call: TRBJ2-1
clone_size: NA
cdr3_nt: TGTGCCAGCAGTAGGGGCCAGGGCTTGTCCTACAATGAGCAGTTCTTC
cdr3_aa: CASSRGQGLSYNEQFF

d_call: NA
v_call: TRBV5-1
j_call: TRBJ1-2
clone_size: NA
cdr3_nt: TGCGCCAGCACCCCGGGGACCGGCAGGGCCGGTGGCTACACCTTC
cdr3_aa: CASTPGTGRAGGYTF

d_call: NA
v_call: TRBV7-3
j_call: TRBJ2-5
clone_size: NA
cdr3_nt: TGTGCCAGCAGCTTAAACGCCGGTATCCAAGAGACCCAGTACTTC
cdr3_aa: CASSLNAGIQETQYF

d_call: TRBD1
v_call: TRBV5-1
j_call: TRBJ1-5
clone_size: NA
cdr3_nt: TGCGCCAGCAGCACGGGACAGGTCGGACAGCCCCAGCATTTT
cdr3_aa: CASSTGQVGQPQHF

d_call: TRBD2
v_call: TRBV5-1
j_call: TRBJ2-1
clone_size: NA
cdr3_nt: TGCGCCAGCAGCAGGGGGAGCGGGGGGCCCTCAAATGAGCAGTTCTTC
cdr3_aa: CASSRGSGGPSNEQFF

d_call: TRBD2
v_call: TRBV7-9
j_call: TRBJ2-7
clone_size: few
cdr3_nt: TGTGCCACCCAGGATAGCGGGGGGGTCTACGAGCAGTACTTC
cdr3_aa: CATQDSGGVYEQYF

d_call: NA
v_call: TRBV20-1
j_call: TRBJ2-7
clone_size: few
cdr3_nt: TGCAGTGCTAGAGATGAGGCAGACGAGCAGTACTTC
cdr3_aa: CSARDEADEQYF

d_call: TRBD2
v_call: TRBV11-2
j_call: TRBJ2-5
clone_size: few
cdr3_nt: TGTGCCAGCAGCAGTGGGCCGGGAGGGGGAGAGACCCAGTACTTC
cdr3_aa: CASSSGPGGGETQYF

d_call: TRBD2
v_call: TRBV5-1
j_call: TRBJ2-3
clone_size: many
cdr3_nt: TGCGCCAGCAGCTCTTCTGTGGCAGGGAGGGTAGATACGCAGTATTTT
cdr3_aa: CASSSSVAGRVDTQYF

d_call: NA
v_call: TRBV11-2
j_call: TRBJ1-1
clone_size: NA
cdr3_nt: TGTGCCAGCAGCTCACAGATGGACACTGAAGCTTTCTTT
cdr3_aa: CASSSQMDTEAFF

d_call: NA
v_call: TRBV25-1
j_call: TRBJ2-7
clone_size: NA
cdr3_nt: TGTGCCAGCAGTGAACGTACATCCCCCTACGAGCAGTACTTC
cdr3_aa: CASSERTSPYEQYF

d_call: NA
v_call: TRBV6-2/TRBV6-3
j_call: TRBJ2-3
clone_size: NA
cdr3_nt: TGTGCCAGCAGTTACGTCGGAAAGACTTACACAGATACGCAGTATTTT
cdr3_aa: CASSYVGKTYTDTQYF

d_call: NA
v_call: TRBV27
j_call: TRBJ1-6
clone_size: few
cdr3_nt: TGTGCCAGCAGGGCCATTGGCACCTATAATTCACCCCTCCACTTT
cdr3_aa: CASRAIGTYNSPLHF

d_call: NA
v_call: TRBV10-2
j_call: TRBJ2-2
clone_size: many
cdr3_nt: TGCGCCAGCAGTGTTTACAGGGCGAACACCGGGGAGCTGTTTTTT
cdr3_aa: CASSVYRANTGELFF

d_call: NA
v_call: TRBV30
j_call: TRBJ1-4
clone_size: once
cdr3_nt: TGTGCCTGGAGGCTACAGGGAGCAAGAGTTGAAAAACTGTTTTTT
cdr3_aa: CAWRLQGARVEKLFF

d_call: NA
v_call: TRBV7-8
j_call: TRBJ2-4
clone_size: NA
cdr3_nt: TGTGCCAGCAGCTCAGGACGCCTAGCCAAAAACATTCAGTACTTC
cdr3_aa: CASSSGRLAKNIQYF

d_call: NA
v_call: TRBV7-2
j_call: TRBJ2-3
clone_size: many
cdr3_nt: TGTGCCAGCAGCCGGGCGACAGATACGCAGTATTTT
cdr3_aa: CASSRATDTQYF

d_call: NA
v_call: TRBV5-6
j_call: TRBJ2-2
clone_size: NA
cdr3_nt: TGTGCCAGCATGGGGAGTGGCGGGGAGCTGTTTTTT
cdr3_aa: CASMGSGGELFF

d_call: TRBD2
v_call: TRBV4-3
j_call: TRBJ2-3
clone_size: NA
cdr3_nt: TGCGCCAGCAGCCAAGATATAGATCTAGCGGGAGTAGATACGCAGTATTTT
cdr3_aa: CASSQDIDLAGVDTQYF

d_call: TRBD2
v_call: TRBV20-1
j_call: TRBJ2-7
clone_size: NA
cdr3_nt: TGCAGTGCTAGAGATCCGGCGGGAGGGGCTCGGGAGCAGTACTTC
cdr3_aa: CSARDPAGGAREQYF

d_call: TRBD1
v_call: TRBV11-2
j_call: TRBJ1-1
clone_size: NA
cdr3_nt: TGTGCCAGCAGCCTCATTACAGGGGTACGTACTGAAGCTTTCTTT
cdr3_aa: CASSLITGVRTEAFF

d_call: TRBD1
v_call: TRBV28
j_call: TRBJ1-1
clone_size: NA
cdr3_nt: TGTGCCAGCATTCGACAGGGAAGATCCACTGAAGCTTTCTTT
cdr3_aa: CASIRQGRSTEAFF

d_call: NA
v_call: TRBV20-1
j_call: TRBJ2-5
clone_size: many
cdr3_nt: TGCAGTGCCGGGCCCCGCCAACCGGAAGAGACCCAGTACTTC
cdr3_aa: CSAGPRQPEETQYF

d_call: TRBD1
v_call: TRBV6-2/TRBV6-3
j_call: TRBJ2-1
clone_size: NA
cdr3_nt: TGTGCCAGCAGTTACTCGAGGGGGCTTCACAATGAGCAGTTCTTC
cdr3_aa: CASSYSRGLHNEQFF

d_call: TRBD2
v_call: TRBV20-1
j_call: TRBJ2-4
clone_size: few
cdr3_nt: TGCAGTGCTAGAGATCCCCATCTAGCGGGAGGGCTACTAGCCAAAAACATTCAGTACTTC
cdr3_aa: CSARDPHLAGGLLAKNIQYF

d_call: TRBD1
v_call: TRBV24-1
j_call: TRBJ2-7
clone_size: NA
cdr3_nt: TGTGCCACCAGTGATCGGACAGGGGGCTACGAGCAGTACTTC
cdr3_aa: CATSDRTGGYEQYF

d_call: NA
v_call: TRBV9
j_call: TRBJ2-1
clone_size: few
cdr3_nt: TGTGCCAGCAGCAACGGGGGAGAGAACTACAATGAGCAGTTCTTC
cdr3_aa: CASSNGGENYNEQFF

d_call: NA
v_call: TRBV20-1
j_call: TRBJ1-5
clone_size: NA
cdr3_nt: TGCAGTGCTAGAGCCGGAAGCGCTAGCAATCAGCCCCAGCATTTT
cdr3_aa: CSARAGSASNQPQHF

d_call: NA
v_call: TRBV5-1
j_call: TRBJ1-2
clone_size: NA
cdr3_nt: TGCGCCAGCAGCCGGGAAGCTAACTATGGCTACACCTTC
cdr3_aa: CASSREANYGYTF

d_call: NA
v_call: TRBV6-2/TRBV6-3
j_call: TRBJ2-3
clone_size: NA
cdr3_nt: TGTGCCAGCAGCCGACCGGGACCACTCTTCGATACGCAGTATTTT
cdr3_aa: CASSRPGPLFDTQYF

d_call: NA
v_call: TRBV12-3/TRBV12-4
j_call: TRBJ1-2
clone_size: few
cdr3_nt: TGTGCCAGCAGTTCTCCCCGGGGGGGCCCTTCTAACTATGGCTACACCTTC
cdr3_aa: CASSSPRGGPSNYGYTF

d_call: TRBD2
v_call: TRBV27
j_call: TRBJ2-1
clone_size: few
cdr3_nt: TGTGCCATTTCTCAGGGGGTAGCGGGAGCGCCTGGCTACAATGAGCAGTTCTTC
cdr3_aa: CAISQGVAGAPGYNEQFF

d_call: TRBD1
v_call: TRBV20-1
j_call: TRBJ1-6
clone_size: few
cdr3_nt: TGCAGTGCTAGGGACGGACAGGGAGGCAATTCACCCCTCCACTTT
cdr3_aa: CSARDGQGGNSPLHF

d_call: NA
v_call: TRBV7-9
j_call: TRBJ2-7
clone_size: many
cdr3_nt: TGTGCCAGCAGCTTACCCGGGAGTTCCTACGAGCAGTACTTC
cdr3_aa: CASSLPGSSYEQYF

d_call: NA
v_call: TRBV5-8
j_call: TRBJ2-2
clone_size: NA
cdr3_nt: TGTGCCAGCAGCTTGATGGGGACTCACACCGGGGAGCTGTTTTTT
cdr3_aa: CASSLMGTHTGELFF

d_call: NA
v_call: TRBV12-3/TRBV12-4
j_call: TRBJ2-1
clone_size: NA
cdr3_nt: TGTGCCAGCAGTTTAGAAGTCTCAGATGATGAGCAGTTCTTC
cdr3_aa: CASSLEVSDDEQFF

d_call: NA
v_call: TRBV15
j_call: TRBJ2-1
clone_size: few
cdr3_nt: TGTGCCACCAGCGGACAAACCTACAATGAGCAGTTCTTC
cdr3_aa: CATSGQTYNEQFF

d_call: TRBD2
v_call: TRBV20-1
j_call: TRBJ2-7
clone_size: few
cdr3_nt: TGCAGTGCTGGGGGGCTAGCGGGACGGACCTCCTACGAGCAGTACTTC
cdr3_aa: CSAGGLAGRTSYEQYF